This TCR beta chain came from a study of shared clonotypes between healthy human individuals. Looking at the study overall: The donors, two women and a few men, were aged 18 to 49. Study-wide results and limits: Clonotypes not shared had lower generation probabilities than those common to all four donors. Memory subsets generally showed smaller estimated richness than naive subsets did.

The study separated CD4+ cells into CD45RA+ naive and CD45RA-negative memory subsets. For this clone: Its antigen is currently unknown.

TCRdb's copy holds only in-frame clones and misses some; the assay was immunoSEQ multiplex PCR. This sample has roughly 2.5 million clones, with around nine tenths found just once. The CDR3 covers 13 residues. V lost 6 bases, J lost 0 bases, and 2 bases stayed unmatched. Germline V gene data show CDR1 as MNHEY and CDR2 as SMNVEV (reference sequence). This chain links TRBV27 with TRBJ2-7; TRBD1 matches 7 bases. The sequencing input was naive CD4+ T cells sorted from blood. Subset defined: CD45RA+ positively selected. This clonotype was obtained from a man aged 18 to 30 in good health. The CDR3 nucleotides read TGTGCCAGCAGGAACAGGGGCTCCTACGAGCAGTACTTC. Translated, it gives CASRNRGSYEQYF.